Listed below are T cell receptor beta chains from one sample, sequenced in a study of shared clonotypes between healthy human individuals. Clones were sequenced by immunoSEQ multiplex PCR, and TCRdb holds only the in-frame ones, with some missing. The repertoire consists of about 2.1 million clones, with about 92% occurring once and the leading ten covering about 1.5%. The sample was naive CD8+ T cells from PBMCs. These receptors originate from a man aged 18 to 29 in good health. Some clones in this sample may be carry-over from other donors' samples. Both conserved end residues are trimmed from each CDR3.

v_gene	j_gene	CDR3aa
TRBV7-9	TRBJ2-3	ASSLALAGEPDTQY
TRBV7-2	TRBJ2-2	ASSSYGTGGNTGELF
TRBV9	TRBJ2-1	ASSERLAGNNEQF
TRBV7-9	TRBJ2-6	ASSLSTGQGEGGANVLT
TRBV15	TRBJ2-3	ATSTLRDRGTDTQY
TRBV27	TRBJ2-3	ASSIGLTDTQY
TRBV29-1	TRBJ1-1	SAGDQNTEAF
TRBV11-2	TRBJ2-1	ASSLVPESSYNEQF
TRBV5-1	TRBJ2-5	ASSLALIDRYMETQY
TRBV5-4	TRBJ2-7	ASSLGLAGLGNEQY
TRBV6-1	TRBJ2-7	ASSELGVGVGYEQY
TRBV4-1	TRBJ2-7	ASSPRLAGYEQY
TRBV11-2	TRBJ2-5	ASSWGGLAEKGQETQY
TRBV28	TRBJ2-1	ASSRTSGYNEQF
TRBV29-1	TRBJ2-1	SSIFGNEQF
TRBV6-1	TRBJ2-7	ASTFGTSGDYEQY
TRBV5-1	TRBJ2-1	ASSSGRYNEQF
TRBV9	TRBJ2-3	ASSVFNGRAEDTQY